The T cell receptor (beta chain) described here comes from a study of blood T cell repertoires in COVID-19. Looking at the study overall: The cDNA or gDNA used as material had been derived from T cells, B-cell-depleted T cells, or PBMCs.

A few counts support this clone. The germline CDR1 and CDR2 sequences are SGHDT and YYEEEE. There are 16 residues in the CDR3. V dropped 3 bases and J dropped 4 bases, with 19 bases sitting between them. Methods used by the authors: Amplification of reference gene primers provided the estimated nucleated cell counts. This table comes from immunoSEQ multiplex PCR, and its TCRdb copy is limited to in-frame clones, with some not included. The DNA was the basis for D and trimming; V, J and clone size are from that table. The table shows under 200,000 clones, with roughly 80% occurring only once. This receptor was obtained from a man between 65 and 85 years old with acute or convalescent COVID-19. The sequencing sample was made of peripheral blood. The chain links TRBV5-6 to TRBJ2-5, with a possible D match to TRBD1 (6 bases). The CDR3 reads CASSSERGSLGETQYF. The CDR3 nucleotides are TGTGCCAGCAGCTCCGAGAGGGGGAGTTTAGGAGAGACCCAGTACTTC.